Listed here are 11 T cell receptor beta chains from one sample, sequenced in a study of blood T cell repertoires in COVID-19. Only in-frame clones appear in the TCRdb table, and some are missing; sequencing was by immunoSEQ multiplex PCR. This sample has 40,000 or so clones, with under 90% found just once. Sequenced material: peripheral blood. The receptor set was obtained from a human donor in a cohort sampled during active COVID-19.

This chain joins TRBV19 and TRBJ1-4; TRBD1 aligns across 10 bases. Germline trimming cut 3 bases from V and 10 bases from J; bases unmatched to any gene: 8. The germline V gene has CDR1 LNHDA and CDR2 SQIVND (reference sequence). This CDR3 contains 15 residues. The CDR3 region is CASSIRGQGSGKLFF. The CDR3 DNA reads as TGTGCCAGTAGTATCCGGGGACAGGGGAGTGGAAAACTGTTTTTT.

The chain links TRBV6-2 or TRBV6-3 to TRBJ1-5; D is perhaps TRBD1 (6 bases). This CDR3 has 19 residues. V lost 2 bases and J lost 0, with 20 bases in between. Looked up from germline, CDR1 is MNHEY and CDR2 is SVGEGT. The CDR3 nucleotides are TGTGCCAGCAGTTACATCACACCCCCGGGGGGGCTTAGCAATCAGCCCCAGCATTTT. Its translation: CASSYITPPGGLSNQPQHF.

This chain uses TRBV5-6 with TRBJ1-6, with TRBD1 matching over 8 bases. V shed 4 bases and J 10 bases; nucleotides not matched to a gene: 7. Germline V gene data show CDR1 as SGHDT and CDR2 as YYEEEE. The CDR3 loop spans 14 amino acids. The CDR3 DNA reads as TGTGCCAGCAGCACAGGACAGGGCGGCTCACCCCTCCACTTT. This codes for CASSTGQGGSPLHF.

This sequence joins TRBV2 and TRBJ1-2; D unclear. The germline V gene encodes CDR1 SNHLY and CDR2 FYNNEI. The V gene lost 7 bases and the J gene lost 4 bases, with 13 bases spanning the gap. The CDR3 spans 13 residues. The CDR3 is CASNEAQRYGYTF. CDR3 coding DNA: TGTGCCAGCAACGAGGCGCAGCGCTATGGCTACACCTTC.

The chain recombines TRBV12-5 with TRBJ1-1; a possible D gene is TRBD1 (6 bases). CDR3 length: 12 amino acids. Trimming took off 7 bases at V and 8 bases at J, with 14 bases between the two ends. Germline V lookup: CDR1 LGHNT, CDR2 FRNRAP. The CDR3 spells CASAPGGAEAFF. The DNA for the CDR3 is TGTGCTAGTGCCCCGGGGGGCGCCGAAGCTTTCTTT.

This chain joins TRBV27 and TRBJ1-2, with D possibly TRBD1 on 5 matching bases. Germline values: CDR1 MNHEY, CDR2 SMNVEV (reference sequence). V was clipped by 3 bases and J by 3 bases, with 14 bases between them. The CDR3 extends over 15 amino acids. CDR3: CASSFDSELYYGYTF. CDR3 bases: TGTGCCAGCAGTTTTGACAGCGAACTCTACTATGGCTACACCTTC.

The J gene is TRBJ1-2, the V gene TRBV4-1; 11 nucleotides agree with TRBD1. V shed 3 bases, J shed 8 bases, and the junction held 5 bases outside the gene matches. This CDR3 is built from 14 residues. Germline V CDR1 and CDR2: MGHRA, YSYEKL. The CDR3: CASSHTDRGRGYTF. Here the CDR3 DNA reads TGCGCCAGCAGCCATACGGACAGGGGGCGAGGCTACACCTTC.

The chain combines TRBV27 with TRBJ1-5; tentatively, D is TRBD1 (6 bases). Germline CDR1 is MNHEY and CDR2 is SMNVEV (reference sequence). The CDR3 length is 14 residues. Between the trimmed V and J ends, which lost 5 bases and 6 bases, there was a span of 14 bases. The DNA for the CDR3 is TGTGCCAGCAGTCCCCAGGGGATGCGTCAGCCCCAGCATTTT. Protein sequence: CASSPQGMRQPQHF.

This clone occurred once. The CDR3 bases are TGTGCCAGCAGCGTAGTGGAGGGACCAGTCGACGAGCAGTACTTC. Protein product: CASSVVEGPVDEQYF. The V and J genes are TRBV9 and TRBJ2-7, with D perhaps matching TRBD2 (6 bases). CDR1 and CDR2 from the germline V gene are SGDLS and YYNGEE. V lost 0 bases and J 5 bases, leaving 15 bases between the germline ends. There are 15 residues in the CDR3.

This chain uses TRBV18 with TRBJ1-2; D is uncertain. The CDR3 is 13 residues long. Trimming cost V 2 bases and J 6 bases, with 10 bases left between them. Per germline, CDR1 KGHSH and CDR2 LQKENI. The CDR3 sequence is CASSPSEGNGYTF. The DNA for the CDR3 is TGTGCCAGCTCACCATCGGAGGGTAATGGCTACACCTTC.

The genes are TRBV29-1 and TRBJ1-1, with TRBD1 identical over 10 bases. The CDR3 sequence is 15 residues long. After removal of 7 bases from V and 6 bases from J, the junction contained 14 bases not matched to a gene. From germline, CDR1 is SQVTM and CDR2 ANQGSEA. The DNA of the CDR3 is TGCAGCGGGCGTGGCGACTTGGACAGGGGGTCTGAAGCTTTCTTT. Translation: CSGRGDLDRGSEAFF.